This entry lists 27 T cell receptor beta chains sequenced from one sample in a study of blood T cell repertoires in COVID-19. Assay used: immunoSEQ multiplex PCR; TCRdb lists only in-frame clones, some missing. The sample contains 72,000 or so clones, around nine tenths of which appear only once. Sequencing used peripheral blood. The receptors come from a woman aged 60-70 years with acute or convalescent COVID-19.

This chain links TRBV30 with TRBJ1-2, with D perhaps matching TRBD1 (5 bases). V shed 4 bases and J shed 5 bases, with 11 bases lying between them. The germline CDR1 and CDR2 sequences are GTSNPN and SVGIG (reference sequence). The CDR3 sequence is 12 residues long. The CDR3 DNA is TGTGCCTGGACCCACAGGCGTTATGGCTACACCTTC. Its translation is CAWTHRRYGYTF. The full variable domain, in which reference TRBV30 and TRBJ1-2 provide the parts outside the CDR3, is SQTIHQWPATLVQPVGSPLSLECTVEGTSNPNLYWYRQAAGRGLQLLFYSVGIGQISSEVPQNLSASRPQDRQFILSSKKLLLSDSGFYLCAWTHRRYGYTFGSGTRLTVV.

This clone has more than one count but fewer than ten. This chain links TRBV6-6 with TRBJ1-3; no clear D. CDR3 length: 16 residues. CDR1 and CDR2 from the germline V gene are MNHNY and SVGAGI (reference sequence). Trimming removed 2 bases from V and 1 base from J, with 12 bases in between. DNA of the CDR3: TGTGCCAGCAGTTACGAGAGGGCGACTTCTGGAAACACCATATATTTT. It encodes CASSYERATSGNTIYF.

V and J are TRBV18 and TRBJ1-5; D remains ambiguous. Trimming pared 1 base from V and 6 bases from J, leaving 10 bases between. Germline lookup yields CDR1 KGHSH and CDR2 LQKENI. This CDR3 comprises 14 residues. CDR3 coding DNA: TGTGCCAGCTCACCACTCAGCGTTGGTCAGCCCCAGCATTTT. It is translated as CASSPLSVGQPQHF.

The chain joins TRBV3-1 (or the pseudogene TRBV3-2) to TRBJ2-5; possibly TRBD2 for D (7 bases). The CDR3 has 16 amino acids. V lost 4 bases and J lost 0, with 15 bases in between. Germline-derived CDR1 and CDR2 are LGHDT and YNNKEL (reference sequence). As DNA, the CDR3 is TGTGCCAGCAGCCCCCGCGGGGGCGGGTACCAAGAGACCCAGTACTTC. Its protein product is CASSPRGGGYQETQYF.

The rearrangement links TRBV3-1 (or the pseudogene TRBV3-2) to TRBJ1-1, with 9 bases aligning to TRBD1. J was trimmed by 5 bases and V by 4 bases; bases with no gene match: 5. Germline loops: CDR1 LGHDT, CDR2 YNNKEL (reference sequence). The CDR3 consists of 14 residues. The CDR3 sequence: CASSPLTGGTEAFF. The CDR3 nucleotides read TGTGCCAGCAGCCCCCTGACAGGGGGGACTGAAGCTTTCTTT.

The chain employs TRBV28 and TRBJ1-2, with 8 bases fitting TRBD1. The CDR3 contains 13 residues. Germline V gives CDR1 MDHEN, CDR2 SYDVKM. The CDR3 DNA is TGTGGAACGGGACAGGATGCTAACTATGGCTACACCTTC. It specifies CGTGQDANYGYTF.

The chain joins TRBV3-1 (or the pseudogene TRBV3-2) to TRBJ1-2; perhaps TRBD1 as D (5 bases). V lost 3 bases to trimming and J lost 8 bases, with 13 bases between them. The length of the CDR3 is 13 residues. CDR1 and CDR2 from the germline V gene are LGHDT and YNNKEL (reference sequence). Here the CDR3 reads CASSQSPQDGYTF. CDR3 DNA: TGTGCCAGCAGCCAGTCTCCACAGGACGGCTACACCTTC.

The rearrangement joins TRBV4-2 to TRBJ2-5; D gene uncertain. CDR1 and CDR2 from the germline V gene are LGHNA and YNFKEQ. Trimming stripped 0 bases from V and 7 bases from J, with 15 bases between. The CDR3 runs to 15 residues. The CDR3 DNA follows: TGTGCCAGCAGCCAAGATAATTCGGTCTCTGGGACCCAGTACTTC. Its translation: CASSQDNSVSGTQYF.

The V gene is TRBV19, the J gene TRBJ2-3; D may be TRBD1 (5 bases). Trimming removed 5 bases from V and 2 bases from J, with 8 bases in between. CDR3 length: 13 amino acids. Germline V gene sequence: CDR1 LNHDA, CDR2 SQIVND (reference sequence). This chain's CDR3 is CASSEGVTDTQYF. CDR3 in DNA: TGTGCCAGTAGTGAAGGGGTCACAGATACGCAGTATTTT.

The chain is built from TRBV7-2 and TRBJ1-2; D is unclear. Trimming removed 4 bases from V and 3 bases from J, with 15 bases in between. The CDR3 spans 15 residues. Germline CDR1 reads SGHTA; CDR2 reads FQGNSA. The chain's CDR3 is CASSSDPRRDYGYTF. CDR3 DNA: TGTGCCAGCAGCTCGGACCCTCGGCGGGACTATGGCTACACCTTC.

This clone was seen a handful of times. V gene TRBV28 combines with J gene TRBJ1-1, with no clear D. Germline V lookup: CDR1 MDHEN, CDR2 SYDVKM. The germline V and J ends were trimmed by 10 bases and 1 base, with 7 bases remaining between them. The CDR3 loop spans 11 amino acids. CDR3 sequence (DNA): TGTGCCACAACAGAGAACACTGAAGCTTTCTTT. This sequence encodes CATTENTEAFF. Full variable domain (missing parts from reference TRBV28 and TRBJ1-1): DVKVTQSSRYLVKRTGEKVFLECVQDMDHENMFWYRQDPGLGLRLIYFSYDVKMKEKGDIPEGYSVSREKKERFSLILESASTNQTSMYLCATTENTEAFFGQGTRLTVV.

The V call is TRBV4-1, the J call TRBJ1-4, with TRBD1 identical over 9 bases. Per the germline V gene, CDR1 is MGHRA and CDR2 is YSYEKL. Germline trimming cut 5 bases from V and 4 bases from J; bases unmatched to any gene: 2. The CDR3 has 14 residues. CDR3 in DNA: TGCGCCAGCAGCGGGACAGGGTATAATGAAAAACTGTTTTTT. Protein product: CASSGTGYNEKLFF.

The chain links TRBV3-1 (or the pseudogene TRBV3-2) to TRBJ1-2; D not resolved. The CDR3 runs 12 residues. The ends were cut back, 5 bases at V and 8 bases at J, with 12 bases in the middle. Germline assignment: CDR1 LGHDT and CDR2 YNNKEL (reference sequence). CDR3 region: CASSLRAGGYTF. Here the CDR3 DNA reads TGTGCCAGCAGCTTAAGGGCGGGCGGCTACACCTTC.

The chain joins TRBV6-4 to TRBJ1-2; TRBD1 aligns across 11 bases. This CDR3 region has 16 residues. The J segment lost 6 bases and the V segment lost 6 bases, leaving 12 bases of the junction unmatched. CDR1 is MRHNA, CDR2 SNTAGT, per germline. CDR3: CASRPGTGGFYDGYTF. As DNA, the CDR3 is TGTGCCAGCAGACCCGGGACAGGGGGTTTTTACGATGGCTACACCTTC.

The rearrangement uses TRBV9 and TRBJ1-6, with D perhaps TRBD1 (5 bases). The CDR3 covers 14 residues. Trimming pared 4 bases from V and 8 bases from J, leaving 13 bases between. The V gene's germline CDR1 is SGDLS and CDR2 YYNGEE. The CDR3: CASSPTGGDSPLHF. In DNA, the CDR3 is TGTGCCAGCAGCCCGACGGGGGGGGATTCACCCCTCCACTTT.

The V and J genes are TRBV4-1 and TRBJ2-1, with 7 positions matching TRBD2. Germline-derived CDR1 and CDR2 are MGHRA and YSYEKL. This CDR3 contains 18 residues. The V and J ends lost 1 base and 7 bases, in that order; junction bases with no gene match: 16. CDR3 DNA: TGCGCCAGCAGCCAAGCAACCCTGGGCCTTAGCGGGCGGAATGAGCAGTTCTTC. Protein: CASSQATLGLSGRNEQFF.

Here the CDR3 DNA reads TGTGCCAGCAGAGGACAGGGGGCCACTGAAGCTTTCTTT. Its protein product is CASRGQGATEAFF. The genes are TRBV2 and TRBJ1-1; 11 bases are shared with TRBD1. With 6 bases clipped from V and 4 bases from J, the junction kept 1 base outside the gene matches. CDR1 is SNHLY, CDR2 FYNNEI, per germline. The CDR3 has 13 amino acids.

V gene TRBV10-3 combines with J gene TRBJ1-6, with 8 positions matching TRBD1. The CDR3 has 17 residues. Unmatched junction bases numbered 7, after V lost 0 bases and J lost 6 bases. The germline gives CDR1 ENHRY, CDR2 SYGVKD. The CDR3 nucleotides read TGTGCCATCAGTGAGTCTCGGACAGGGTACGCTAATTCACCCCTCCACTTT. Translating gives CAISESRTGYANSPLHF.

This clone is a singleton in its sample. CDR3 nucleotides: TGTGCCAGCAGTTACATTTGGGGGGGCACCATATATTTT. It is translated as CASSYIWGGTIYF. This sequence joins TRBV6-8 and TRBJ1-3; D might be TRBD1 (5 bases). V was clipped by 2 bases and J by 9 bases, with 11 bases between them. The CDR3 sequence is 13 residues long. Germline CDR1 is MNHGY and CDR2 is SAAAGT.

V gene TRBV3-1 (or the pseudogene TRBV3-2) combines with J gene TRBJ2-5, with D perhaps matching TRBD2 (6 bases). Germline CDR1 and CDR2: LGHDT and YNNKEL (reference sequence). V lost 2 bases and J 4 bases, leaving 14 bases between the germline ends. This CDR3 is 15 amino acids long. For the CDR3, the DNA is TGTGCCAGCAGCCAAAGAGAGGGTAGCGGAGAGACCCAGTACTTC. Encoded protein: CASSQREGSGETQYF.

V and J are TRBV4-2 and TRBJ2-7; weak D call: TRBD1 (6 bases). CDR3 length: 17 amino acids. With 3 bases removed from V and 3 bases from J, the gap between germline ends came to 21 bases. Germline CDR1 is LGHNA and CDR2 is YNFKEQ. In DNA, the CDR3 is TGTGCCAGCAGCCAGGCACGCTCGGACAGAAGGGACTACGAGCAGTACTTC. It codes for CASSQARSDRRDYEQYF.

CDR3 bases: TGTGCCAGTAGTATGATACAGGGGGCTAGCACAGATACGCAGTATTTT. Translated: CASSMIQGASTDTQYF. This sequence joins TRBV19 and TRBJ2-3; 9 bases agree with TRBD1. Germline V gene data show CDR1 as LNHDA and CDR2 as SQIVND (reference sequence). The CDR3 has 16 residues. V was pared by 3 bases and J by 0 bases, with 4 bases of the junction left unmatched. Complete variable domain (other parts from reference TRBV19 and TRBJ2-3): DGGITQSPKYLFRKEGQNVTLSCEQNLNHDAMYWYRQDPGQGLRLIYYSQIVNDFQKGDIAEGYSVSREKKESFPLTVTSAQKNPTAFYLCASSMIQGASTDTQYFGPGTRLTVL.

The rearrangement uses TRBV19 and TRBJ2-3, with 11 nucleotides matching TRBD1. Germline trimming cut 2 bases from V and 6 bases from J; bases unmatched to any gene: 7. CDR3 length: 16 amino acids. CDR1 and CDR2 from the germline V gene are LNHDA and SQIVND (reference sequence). CDR3 residues: CASSIPGQGAGDTQYF. The CDR3 DNA reads as TGTGCCAGTAGTATACCCGGACAGGGGGCAGGGGATACGCAGTATTTT.

The V call is TRBV11-2, the J call TRBJ1-1; D not certain. The CDR3 totals 15 residues. V was clipped by 5 bases and J by 0 bases, with 13 bases between them. Germline-derived CDR1 and CDR2 are SGHAT and FQNNGV. In nucleotides, the CDR3 is TGTGCCAGCAGCCGCCGAGGGCAGTTGAACACTGAAGCTTTCTTT. Encoded protein: CASSRRGQLNTEAFF. Drawing the rest from reference TRBV11-2 and TRBJ1-1, the complete variable domain is EAGVAQSPRYKIIEKRQSVAFWCNPISGHATLYWYQQILGQGPKLLIQFQNNGVVDDSQLPKDRFSAERLKGVDSTLKIQPAKLEDSAVYLCASSRRGQLNTEAFFGQGTRLTVV.

The CDR3 sequence is CASSILPESTEAFF. CDR3 DNA: TGCGCCAGCAGCATCCTCCCCGAGTCCACTGAAGCTTTCTTT. This sequence joins TRBV5-1 and TRBJ1-1; no clear D. The CDR3 sequence is 14 residues long. Germline V gives CDR1 SGHRS, CDR2 YFSETQ. Trimming took 4 bases from V and 4 from J, leaving 14 bases between them.

The rearrangement joins TRBV3-1 (or the pseudogene TRBV3-2) to TRBJ2-2; 9 bases map to TRBD1. Germline CDR1 is LGHDT and CDR2 is YNNKEL (reference sequence). Trimming cost V 1 base and J 7 bases; bases outside gene matches: 4. The CDR3 length is 15 residues. The CDR3 DNA reads as TGTGCCAGCAGCCAAGGGACAGGGGCCATCGGGGAGCTGTTTTTT. As protein: CASSQGTGAIGELFF.

This chain connects TRBV3-1 (or the pseudogene TRBV3-2) to TRBJ1-5, with a tentative D call TRBD1 (5 bases). This CDR3 comprises 13 residues. V was clipped by 2 bases and J by 6 bases, with 8 bases between them. Germline V gives CDR1 LGHDT, CDR2 YNNKEL (reference sequence). The CDR3 sequence is CASSQKRGQPQHF. The CDR3 bases are TGTGCCAGCAGCCAAAAAAGGGGTCAGCCCCAGCATTTT.